A selection of T cell receptor beta chains follows, all from one sample in a study of circulating and synovial CD4+ cells in juvenile arthritis. Some clones are missing from TCRdb's copy, which holds only in-frame ones; the method was immunoSEQ multiplex PCR. The repertoire holds about 3,800 clones, with 65% to 90% as singletons. Sequenced: CD4+ T cells from synovial fluid. The receptors shown here come from a human donor with juvenile idiopathic arthritis. Both conserved end residues are part of each CDR3. The D gene is left open where the match is weak. Clone size is not always given. Where it is, it says once, few, many or a class for expanded clones.

size	V	J	D	length	DNA	CDR3
-	TRBV27	TRBJ1-5	-	15	TGTGCCAGCAGTTTATTAGGGGCGAGCAATCAGCCCCAGCATTTT	CASSLLGASNQPQHF
-	TRBV6-6	TRBJ1-5	-	14	TGTGCCAGCAGGAACGGGGTGGTCAATCAGCCCCAGCATTTT	CASRNGVVNQPQHF
-	TRBV7-8	TRBJ1-4	-	15	TGTGCCAGCAGTCCATGGATCAGAGCGGCTGAAAAACTGTTTTTT	CASSPWIRAAEKLFF
-	TRBV11-3	TRBJ1-2	TRBD1	19	TGTGCCAGCAGCTTACAAACCGCAGGACAGGGATGGATCGTCTATGGCTACACCTTC	CASSLQTAGQGWIVYGYTF
-	TRBV10-1	TRBJ2-1	TRBD2	13	TGCGCCACCCGGACTAGCGGGTACAATGAGCAGTTCTTC	CATRTSGYNEQFF
-	TRBV7-5	TRBJ2-5	-	16	TGTGCCAGAAGCCCCCGACTAGCGGGACTCCAAGAGACCCAGTACTTC	CARSPRLAGLQETQYF
-	TRBV19	TRBJ2-7	TRBD2	14	TGTGCCAGCAGACCGGGACTAGCGGGGGGAGAGCAGTACTTC	CASRPGLAGGEQYF
-	TRBV19	TRBJ1-1	-	15	TGTGCCAGTAGTATAGGGACTCTGGGGAGCACTGAAGCTTTCTTT	CASSIGTLGSTEAFF
-	TRBV6-5	TRBJ2-7	TRBD2	14	TGTGCCAGCAGCCGACTAGCGGGAGGGATCGAGCAGTACTTC	CASSRLAGGIEQYF
once	TRBV9	TRBJ2-2	-	14	TGTGCCAGCAGCGCCAGGGGCGCATCCGGGGAGCTGTTTTTT	CASSARGASGELFF
-	TRBV28	TRBJ2-7	TRBD1	15	TGTGCCGGCAGGCACGGACCGGGACAGGAAAGAGAGCAGTACTTC	CAGRHGPGQEREQYF
-	TRBV6-5	TRBJ2-5	-	14	TGTGCCAGCAGTAGGTCCGGGAAGGGAGAGACCCAGTACTTC	CASSRSGKGETQYF
-	TRBV19	TRBJ1-1	TRBD1	15	TGTGCCAGTAGTACCTCGGACAGGGGGAACACTGAAGCTTTCTTT	CASSTSDRGNTEAFF
-	TRBV6-1	TRBJ2-7	TRBD1	15	TGTGCCAGCAGTGAACCAAGGACAGGGGGCGTTGAGCAGTACTTC	CASSEPRTGGVEQYF
-	TRBV7-3	TRBJ2-5	-	16	TGTGCCAGCAGCTTTTATGGGGGGGGCGCAGCAGAGACCCAGTACTTC	CASSFYGGGAAETQYF
-	TRBV6-5	TRBJ2-2	TRBD2	16	TGTGCCAGCAGTTACTCGAGGGGACTAGTCAACGGGGAGCTGTTTTTT	CASSYSRGLVNGELFF
once	TRBV10-3	TRBJ2-7	-	11	TGTGCCATCAGTTACGACACCGAGCAGTACTTC	CAISYDTEQYF
-	TRBV30	TRBJ2-7	-	14	TGTGCCTGGAGCCGAGGGCAAGGTTTATACGAGCAGTACTTC	CAWSRGQGLYEQYF
few	TRBV7-9	TRBJ1-3	TRBD1	16	TGTGCCAGCAGCTTAGGGACAGGTCTTCTTGGAAACACCATATATTTT	CASSLGTGLLGNTIYF
-	TRBV19	TRBJ2-7	-	13	TGTGCCAGTAGTATAGCCCTAGCCCACGAGCAGTACTTC	CASSIALAHEQYF
-	TRBV5-6	TRBJ1-5	-	12	TGTGCCAGCAGCTTTGAGGATCAGCCCCAGCATTTT	CASSFEDQPQHF
-	TRBV6-5	TRBJ2-1	TRBD2	13	TGTGCCAGCAGTTGGGGGGGATACAATGAGCAGTTCTTC	CASSWGGYNEQFF
-	TRBV19	TRBJ2-1	TRBD1	17	TGTGCCAGTAGTCCTCGCCGGACAGGGGGCGGATACAATGAGCAGTTCTTC	CASSPRRTGGGYNEQFF
-	TRBV6-1	TRBJ2-3	-	12	TGTGCCAGCAGTTCTAGACTAGAGACGCAGTATTTT	CASSSRLETQYF
-	TRBV7-2	TRBJ1-2	-	14	TGTGCCAGCAGCCCTCGGACAGATTCCTATGGCTACACCTTC	CASSPRTDSYGYTF
-	TRBV6-5	TRBJ1-1	-	11	TGTGCCAGCAGCAGGGACACTGAAGCTTTCTTT	CASSRDTEAFF
once	TRBV7-2	TRBJ2-1	TRBD2	15	TGTGCCAGCAGCTTACTAGCGGGGGGTTACAATGAGCAGTTCTTC	CASSLLAGGYNEQFF
-	TRBV2	TRBJ1-6	-	16	TGTGCCAGCAGTGCATCGGGGTACAGGGATGATCCACCCCTCCACTTT	CASSASGYRDDPPLHF
-	TRBV7-2	TRBJ2-3	TRBD2	15	TGTGCCAGCAGCCCGCAGGGACTAGTTGGAGATACGCAGTATTTT	CASSPQGLVGDTQYF
-	TRBV10-2	TRBJ2-2	TRBD2	16	TGCGCCAGCAGCCTGGATCTAGCGGGAATCACCGGGGAGCTGTTTTTT	CASSLDLAGITGELFF
-	TRBV19	TRBJ2-2	TRBD2	16	TGTGCCAGTAGGGGACTAGCGGGAGGAGTCACCGGGGAGCTGTTTTTT	CASRGLAGGVTGELFF
once	TRBV6-4	TRBJ1-2	TRBD1	12	TGTGCCAGCAGTGACCAGGGGGCGGGCTACACCTTC	CASSDQGAGYTF
-	TRBV5-1	TRBJ1-6	TRBD1	17	TGCGCCAGCAGCTTGGTGACAGGGGCGCCCGGGCAATCCCCCCTCCACTTT	CASSLVTGAPGQSPLHF
-	TRBV5-6	TRBJ1-1	-	14	TGTGCCAGCAGCATCCAGGGGATAGGGACTGAAGCTTTCTTT	CASSIQGIGTEAFF
-	TRBV11-2	TRBJ2-7	TRBD2	16	TGTGCCAGCAGCTCTCGACTAGCGGGAGGGTCCTACGAGCAGTACTTC	CASSSRLAGGSYEQYF
-	TRBV11-2	TRBJ2-7	TRBD1	18	TGTGCCAGCAGCCCCAGACCGGGACAGGGGGTTCTCCCTTACGAGCAGTACTTC	CASSPRPGQGVLPYEQYF
-	TRBV28	TRBJ2-2	TRBD2	16	TGTGCCAGCAGCCGAAGCGGGAGAAGGTACACCGGGGAGCTGTTTTTT	CASSRSGRRYTGELFF
-	TRBV21-1	TRBJ2-3	-	22	TGTGCCAGCAGCAAAAAACACCCAGTGCGGGGGAGGAGTACGCCGGGAGGTCATACGCAGTATTTT	CASSKKHPVRGRSTPGGHTQYF
-	TRBV5-1	TRBJ2-7	-	15	TGCGCCAGCAGCTTGAACCAACAGGGTTTCTACGAGCAGTACTTC	CASSLNQQGFYEQYF
-	TRBV27	TRBJ2-5	TRBD1	16	TGTGCCAGCAGATTACGGACAGGGGTTAGGCAAGAGACCCAGTACTTC	CASRLRTGVRQETQYF
-	TRBV19	TRBJ1-5	-	15	TGTGCCAGTAGACCTCCGGGTTTAGGATATCAGCCCCAGCATTTT	CASRPPGLGYQPQHF
-	TRBV5-4	TRBJ2-5	TRBD2	16	TGTGCCAGCAGCTCCCGACTAGCGGGAGACGGGGAGACCCAGTACTTC	CASSSRLAGDGETQYF
-	TRBV5-1	TRBJ1-2	-	17	TGCGCCAGCAGCTTGGTTGGAGGGGCGATTCTAAACTATGGCTACACCTTC	CASSLVGGAILNYGYTF
once	TRBV2	TRBJ2-4	-	16	TGTGCCAGCAGTGTCGGAGGGGACCTAGCCAAAAACATTCAGTACTTC	CASSVGGDLAKNIQYF
once	TRBV5-1	TRBJ2-3	-	15	TGCGCCAGCAGCTGGGGCTCTGAGCCCCCAGATACGCAGTATTTT	CASSWGSEPPDTQYF
-	TRBV2	TRBJ2-5	TRBD2	14	TGTGCCAGCAGTGGACTAGCGGGAGAGGCGACCCAGTACTTC	CASSGLAGEATQYF
-	TRBV4-3	TRBJ2-3	TRBD2	17	TGCGCCAGCAGCCAAGATCCACCTAGCGGGGGGGCAGATACGCAGTATTTT	CASSQDPPSGGADTQYF
-	TRBV18	TRBJ2-5	TRBD2	18	TGTGCCAGCTCACCTTCTTCGACTAGCGGGGGGCCTAGGTGGACCCAGTACTTC	CASSPSSTSGGPRWTQYF
few	TRBV6-5	TRBJ2-7	-	11	TGTGCCAGCAGTTCCGTCTACGAGCAGTACTTC	CASSSVYEQYF
-	TRBV5-1	TRBJ1-6	TRBD1	16	TGCGCCAGCAGCTCGGGAGGGGGACAGGGAGATTCACCCCTCCACTTT	CASSSGGGQGDSPLHF
-	TRBV7-6	TRBJ2-5	TRBD1	14	TGTGCCAGCAGGGATACAGGGGGTACGGAGACCCAGTACTTC	CASRDTGGTETQYF
-	TRBV19	TRBJ2-3	-	14	TGTGCCAGTAGTATGAACAGTATCACAGATACGCAGTATTTT	CASSMNSITDTQYF
-	TRBV18	TRBJ1-1	-	15	TGTGCCAGCTCACCACTGGACAGTATGAACACTGAAGCTTTCTTT	CASSPLDSMNTEAFF
few	TRBV9	TRBJ1-4	-	15	TGTGCCAGCAGCGTAGGGGCAGGGGCAAATGAAAAACTGTTTTTT	CASSVGAGANEKLFF
few	TRBV6-1	TRBJ2-3	TRBD2	17	TGTGCCAGCAGTGGTAGGGGGACTAGCGGGATTGCAGATACGCAGTATTTT	CASSGRGTSGIADTQYF
-	TRBV5-4	TRBJ2-5	TRBD1	14	TGTGCCAGCAGCCACCGGACAGGGCAAGAGACCCAGTACTTC	CASSHRTGQETQYF
-	TRBV27	TRBJ2-1	TRBD2	18	TGTGCCAGCAGTTTAGTGAGGCTAGCGGGAACTCGTTACAATGAGCAGTTCTTC	CASSLVRLAGTRYNEQFF
-	TRBV10-2	TRBJ2-3	TRBD1	19	TGCGCCAGCAGTGAGTCGGTTAGAGGCAGGGGGCGCGGCACAGATACGCAGTATTTT	CASSESVRGRGRGTDTQYF
-	TRBV5-4	TRBJ2-3	TRBD2	14	TGTGCCAGCAGCTTGGGGACTAGGTCTGATACGCAGTATTTT	CASSLGTRSDTQYF
once	TRBV5-1	TRBJ2-3	TRBD2	17	TGCGCCAGCAGCTTGGGGCGACTAGCGGGAGGGCAATATACGCAGTATTTT	CASSLGRLAGGQYTQYF